These 20 T cell receptor beta chains came from one sample sequenced in a study of control samples from healthy donors and cancer patients. Method: immunoSEQ multiplex PCR; TCRdb's copy keeps in-frame clones and lacks some. The sample consists of 95,000 to 150,000 clones, approximately 87% of them appearing once. Specimen: blood. Receptors were obtained from a man aged 55-75 years in good health.

Only one count was recorded for this clone. In DNA, the CDR3 is TGTGCCAGCAGCTCCAACCCAGGGGGGCAGCCCCAGCATTTT. As protein: CASSSNPGGQPQHF. The chain has TRBV27 and TRBJ1-5, with 7 positions matching TRBD1. V trimming: 6 bases; J trimming: 7 bases; junction bases outside the gene matches: 9. The germline V gene encodes CDR1 MNHEY and CDR2 SMNVEV (reference sequence). This CDR3 is 14 amino acids long.

The chain is built from TRBV29-1 and TRBJ1-5, with D perhaps matching TRBD1 (5 bases). Germline V gives CDR1 SQVTM, CDR2 ANQGSEA. This CDR3 has 13 amino acids. The V end lost 5 bases, the J end lost 5 bases, and 13 bases lay between the germline ends. This chain's CDR3 is CSVSLGRDQPQHF. CDR3 in DNA: TGCAGCGTTTCTTTGGGGCGGGATCAGCCCCAGCATTTT. Using reference TRBV29-1 and TRBJ1-5 for the parts outside the CDR3, the full variable domain is SAVISQKPSRDICQRGTSLTIQCQVDSQVTMMFWYRQQPGQSLTLIATANQGSEATYESGFVIDKFPISRPNLTFSTLTVSNMSPEDSSIYLCSVSLGRDQPQHFGDGTRLSIL.

The chain combines TRBV18 with TRBJ2-3; TRBD1 aligns across 9 bases. Germline V gene data show CDR1 as KGHSH and CDR2 as LQKENI. There are 15 residues in the CDR3. V was clipped by 4 bases and J by 1 base; unmatched bases: 3. CDR3 sequence (DNA): TGTGCCAGCTCACTAACAGGGGGCGGCACAGATACGCAGTATTTT. Its protein product is CASSLTGGGTDTQYF.

DNA for the CDR3: TGTGCCAGCAGTCCCGAACGGGGGCGATCCTACGAGCAGTACTTC. Translation: CASSPERGRSYEQYF. The J gene is TRBJ2-7, the V gene TRBV28; D tentatively fits TRBD1 or TRBD2 (6 bases each). CDR3 size: 15 residues. Germline V gives CDR1 MDHEN, CDR2 SYDVKM. Deletions cut 5 bases from V and 1 base from J, with 15 bases between.

The genes are TRBV27 and TRBJ2-2; D gene ambiguous. This CDR3 is built from 15 residues. Germline V lookup: CDR1 MNHEY, CDR2 SMNVEV (reference sequence). Between the trimmed V and J ends, which lost 1 base and 0 bases, there was a span of 6 bases. CDR3 sequence: CASSLYGSNTGELFF. For the CDR3, the DNA is TGTGCCAGCAGTTTATACGGATCGAACACCGGGGAGCTGTTTTTT.

V gene TRBV19 combines with J gene TRBJ1-1; 7 positions match TRBD1. The CDR3 runs 16 residues. Germline V gene lookup returns CDR1 LNHDA and CDR2 SQIVND (reference sequence). Losses at the gene ends were 7 bases for V and 5 bases for J; bases not matched to a gene: 16. The CDR3 spells CASMRWSHRGWTEAFF. Written as DNA, the CDR3 is TGTGCCAGTATGAGGTGGTCACACAGGGGCTGGACTGAAGCTTTCTTT.

This chain joins TRBV29-1 and TRBJ2-3; a weak D match, TRBD1 (6 bases). V was pared by 3 bases and J by 6 bases, with 13 bases between. The CDR3 runs 13 residues. From germline, CDR1 is SQVTM and CDR2 ANQGSEA. CDR3 in amino acids: CSVDDRWSDTQYF. As DNA, the CDR3 is TGCAGCGTTGACGACAGGTGGTCTGATACGCAGTATTTT.

V gene TRBV19 combines with J gene TRBJ1-1; D perhaps matches TRBD1 (5 bases). Germline loops: CDR1 LNHDA, CDR2 SQIVND (reference sequence). Trimming cost V 3 bases and J 4 bases, with 12 bases left between them. The length of the CDR3 is 14 residues. The CDR3 nucleotides read TGTGCCAGTAGTATTACCTGGGGCGGCACTGAAGCTTTCTTT. As protein: CASSITWGGTEAFF.

The gene calls are TRBV27 and TRBJ1-3; D remains unclear. CDR3 length: 16 residues. Germline-derived CDR1 and CDR2 are MNHEY and SMNVEV (reference sequence). The V end lost 2 bases, the J end lost 0 bases, and 11 bases lay between the germline ends. The CDR3 sequence: CASSLRGPTSGNTIYF. DNA of the CDR3: TGTGCCAGCAGTTTACGAGGGCCGACCTCTGGAAACACCATATATTTT.

The V call is TRBV7-3, the J call TRBJ2-2, with 12 bases matching TRBD2. CDR3 size: 18 residues. The trim removed 5 bases at V and 0 bases at J, leaving 7 bases unmatched. Looked up from germline, CDR1 is SGHTA and CDR2 is FQGTGA. The DNA of the CDR3 is TGTGCCAGCAGCCAAGGGACTAGCGGGTTCACGAACACCGGGGAGCTGTTTTTT. Amino acid sequence: CASSQGTSGFTNTGELFF.

The chain carries TRBV7-6 and TRBJ1-6; the match to TRBD1 covers 8 bases. V lost 5 bases, J lost 7 bases, and 7 bases stayed unmatched. This CDR3 contains 15 residues. CDR1 is SGHVS and CDR2 is FNYEAQ in the germline V gene. The CDR3 is CASSRNRGGNSPLHF. CDR3 bases: TGTGCCAGCAGCCGGAACAGGGGGGGCAATTCACCCCTCCACTTT. Drawing the rest from reference TRBV7-6 and TRBJ1-6, the complete variable domain is GAGVSQSPRYKVTKRGQDVALRCDPISGHVSLYWYRQALGQGPEFLTYFNYEAQQDKSGLPNDRFSAERPEGSISTLTIQRTEQRDSAMYRCASSRNRGGNSPLHFGNGTRLTVT.

The chain carries TRBV7-9 and TRBJ2-1, with D unclear. CDR1 is SEHNR, CDR2 FQNEAQ, per germline (reference sequence). Trimming removed 1 base from V and 5 bases from J, with 9 bases in between. This CDR3 region has 14 residues. The DNA of the CDR3 is TGTGCCAGCAGCTTAGACTTCAGAGACAATGAGCAGTTCTTC. It encodes CASSLDFRDNEQFF.

This clone was found a few times. The rearrangement links TRBV16 to TRBJ1-5, with D possibly being TRBD1 (6 bases). Deletions cut 3 bases from V and 5 bases from J, with 11 bases between. Germline CDR1 is KGHSY and CDR2 is FQNENV. CDR3 length: 14 amino acids. As DNA, the CDR3 is TGTGCCAGCAGCCAGTCGGGGGCTCATCAGCCCCAGCATTTT. Its translation is CASSQSGAHQPQHF.

The chain has TRBV5-6 and TRBJ1-2; D remains ambiguous. This CDR3 comprises 14 residues. Per the germline V gene, CDR1 is SGHDT and CDR2 is YYEEEE. Trimming stripped 6 bases from V and 3 bases from J, with 15 bases between. The CDR3 bases are TGTGCCAGCACCCTGGGCCAGATTTACTATGGCTACACCTTC. Amino acids: CASTLGQIYYGYTF.

V usage is TRBV9 and J usage is TRBJ1-5, with D unclear. The CDR3 loop spans 15 amino acids. Looked up from germline, CDR1 is SGDLS and CDR2 is YYNGEE. Trimming shortened V by 0 bases and J by 0 bases, and 7 bases separated the two germline ends. CDR3 residues: CASSVVSNSNQPQHF. For the CDR3, the DNA is TGTGCCAGCAGCGTAGTGAGCAATAGCAATCAGCCCCAGCATTTT.

V gene TRBV7-6 combines with J gene TRBJ1-3; no reliable D call. The CDR3 has 16 amino acids. V lost 5 bases, J lost 0 bases, and 14 bases lay in between. Germline CDR1 is SGHVS and CDR2 is FNYEAQ. For the CDR3, the DNA is TGTGCCAGCAGCCCGGGCCTGATGAGCTCTGGAAACACCATATATTTT. Amino acid sequence: CASSPGLMSSGNTIYF. The full variable domain, in which reference TRBV7-6 and TRBJ1-3 provide the parts outside the CDR3, is GAGVSQSPRYKVTKRGQDVALRCDPISGHVSLYWYRQALGQGPEFLTYFNYEAQQDKSGLPNDRFSAERPEGSISTLTIQRTEQRDSAMYRCASSPGLMSSGNTIYFGEGSWLTVV.

The chain combines TRBV7-8 with TRBJ1-1; TRBD1 matches at 9 bases. The J segment lost 1 base and the V segment lost 5 bases, leaving 5 bases of the junction unmatched. There are 15 residues in the CDR3. Per germline, CDR1 SGHVS and CDR2 FQNEAQ. CDR3: CASSRPGQGNTEAFF. As DNA, the CDR3 is TGTGCCAGCAGCCGACCGGGACAGGGGAACACTGAAGCTTTCTTT.

The chain combines TRBV29-1 with TRBJ2-7; 9 nucleotides agree with TRBD1. V lost 5 bases and J lost 6; bases outside the gene matches: 11. CDR1 SQVTM and CDR2 ANQGSEA come from the germline V gene. The CDR3 is 14 residues long. The CDR3: CSVRGTGLPVEQYF. Here the CDR3 DNA reads TGCAGCGTTAGAGGGACAGGGCTGCCGGTCGAGCAGTACTTC.

A note on this clone: The sample has other DNA sequences that encode this CDR3 too. This chain connects TRBV10-3 to TRBJ1-3; D is uncertain. CDR1 and CDR2 from the germline V gene are ENHRY and SYGVKD. V dropped 0 bases and J dropped 1 base, with 7 bases sitting between them. The CDR3 has 15 residues. For the CDR3, the DNA is TGTGCCATCAGTGAGTCGGCGGGTTCTGGAAACACCATATATTTT. This gives the protein CAISESAGSGNTIYF.

In its sample, this clone was seen once. This rearrangement joins TRBV4-2 to TRBJ2-5; 9 bases line up with TRBD1. This CDR3 has 16 amino acids. Germline V lookup: CDR1 LGHNA, CDR2 YNFKEQ. Trimming took 0 bases from V and 5 from J; bases not matched to a gene: 7. The CDR3 region is CASSQDLTGGFETQYF. As DNA, the CDR3 is TGTGCCAGCAGCCAAGATCTTACAGGGGGCTTTGAGACCCAGTACTTC.